The clone carrying this T cell receptor (beta chain) was detected a few times. No antigen is known for it. The entry originates in a study of T-cell reconstitution after alpha-beta-depleted transplantation in children. Unique molecular identifiers were incorporated into the prepared TCRbeta library. TCRdb redid the calling of the PCR reads with MiXCR, one entry per CDR3 protein. Among under 400,000 distinct CDR3 sequences listed, around 25% were seen once. Findings and caveats of the study: It was newly produced T cells that mostly accounted for T-cell counts and diversity one year after transplant. Surviving thymic progenitors and recipient T cells were the source of high TCRbeta diversity at day 60 in some patients. At around two months after transplant, the alpha-beta T cells were reportedly derived from several hundred expanded clones that came from non-depleted graft cells.

This specimen consisted of PBMCs, mostly from graft donor cells, obtained 180 days after TCRalphabeta/CD19-depleted stem cell transplant. The TCR originated in a male patient between 10 and 17 years old who had a stem cell transplant for acute lymphoblastic leukemia, so the T cells may come from the graft donor.

CDR3 DNA: TGTGCCACCAGTCTCTCGGGGACAAGCACCGGGGAGCTGTTTTTT. It encodes CATSLSGTSTGELFF. V is TRBV24-1 and J is TRBJ2-2; D may be TRBD1 (6 bases). Per the germline V gene, CDR1 is KGHDR and CDR2 is SFDVKD. The length of the CDR3 is 15 residues. Trimming took off 6 bases at V and 4 bases at J, with 14 bases between the two ends.